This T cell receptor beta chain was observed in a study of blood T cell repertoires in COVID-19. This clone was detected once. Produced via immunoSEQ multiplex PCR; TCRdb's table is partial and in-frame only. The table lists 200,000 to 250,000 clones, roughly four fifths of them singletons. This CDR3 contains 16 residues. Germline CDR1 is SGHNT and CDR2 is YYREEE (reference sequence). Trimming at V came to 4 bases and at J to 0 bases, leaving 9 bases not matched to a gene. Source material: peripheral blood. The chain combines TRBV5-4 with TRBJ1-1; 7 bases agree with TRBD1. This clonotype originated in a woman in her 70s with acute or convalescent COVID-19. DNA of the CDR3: TGTGCCAGCAGCCTGGGGGATGACAGGGTGAACACTGAAGCTTTCTTT. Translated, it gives CASSLGDDRVNTEAFF.